The TCR beta chain under discussion was sequenced for a study of T-cell memory formation after mild COVID-19. Study-level information: TCR clusters were largely donor specific. Study-wide results and limits: CD4/CD8 balance characterized clones contracting day 15 to 85, and CD4+ skew characterized later expanders. Nothing showed for sure that second-wave clones peaking on day 37 were SARS-CoV-2 specific. Researchers report contracting CD4+ clones mostly in CM and EM, with CD8+ clones in EMRA.

Germline V gene lookup returns CDR1 MGHRA and CDR2 YSYEKL. The germline V and J ends were trimmed by 4 bases and 11 bases, with 12 bases remaining between them. CDR3 length: 13 amino acids. This clonotype has more than one count but fewer than ten. No antigen is known for it. TCRdb fed the 5' RACE reads into MiXCR, producing one record per CDR3 protein. This table holds approximately 100,000 distinct CDR3 sequences, 11% found once. What was sequenced was PBMCs or a T cell subset sorted from them (not recorded which). The origin of this receptor is a man between 18 and 35 years old who had mild COVID-19 (a few samples of this study predate the infection). Cell type and time point are not known. The chain carries TRBV4-1 and TRBJ1-6; D is undetermined. The CDR3: CASSPRVATPLHF. CDR3 nucleotide sequence: TGCGCCAGCAGCCCCCGCGTGGCCACACCCCTCCACTTT.